This T cell receptor beta chain emerged from a study of CD8 T cells in Susac syndrome (dated by TCRdb to about 2019). Background on the whole study: Whether CD8+ T cell activation and differentiation in Susac syndrome was antigen driven was tested using repertoire sequencing. Summary of the overall study and its limitations: The TCR sequencing and HLA analysis was acknowledged to have included a relatively small number of individuals.

RNA was extracted using the RNeasy kit, and about 0.5 to 1 microgram was reverse transcribed with random hexamers. The immunoSEQ multiplex PCR assay, which covers 54 Vbeta and 13 Jbeta segments, was used to amplify TCR beta CDR3 regions. Bias from PCR amplification was corrected by using a synthetic template baseline for primer optimization and for computational correction. As for the authors' bioinformatics: Reads were annotated to V, D and J genes per IMGT and analyzed with immunoSEQ Analyzer, keeping only productive sequences. Clonality was computed as one minus Shannon entropy normalized by log2 of the number of productive unique sequences. Public and private clones were assessed among the 100 most prevalent clones of each patient and control. A clone was defined as Susac-specific if it was absent from the healthy and MS cohorts, from 1052 published viral clones and from other ImmuneACCESS disease sequences. TCRdb redid the processing of the public reads, applying fastp at Q25 and MiXCR, and retained in-frame beta chains. Each CDR3 protein gets just one entry, which takes the most common genes and DNA from the rows behind it. The V and J calls were not made by the authors but by TCRdb's processing. In all, the sample holds 230,000 or so distinct CDR3 sequences, and 95% of those were seen once. The top ten clones comprise 0.075% to 0.095% of the sample.

A remark on this clonotype: Its cognate antigen has yet to be identified. The input lacks base qualities; no much larger clone sits a single base away.

The CDR3 runs 14 residues from the cysteine to the phenylalanine. The sequence is cut down to CDR3 DNA, 42 bases in frame from base 1. V sheds 3 bases and J sheds 8 bases, leaving 16 bases between their ends. Looking up the germline V gene (reference sequence) yields CDR1 LGHDT and CDR2 YNNKEL. Peripheral blood CD8+ and CD4+ T cells from healthy donors, Susac syndrome patients and multiple sclerosis patients were profiled using high-throughput TCR beta sequencing. Treatment-naive patients with stable or active relapsing-remitting disease fulfilling revised McDonald criteria were used as multiple sclerosis controls. Bulk CD8+ and CD4+ T cells were purified magnetically by negative isolation, whereas CD8+ TEMRA cells were enriched by FACS. Blood was drawn into EDTA tubes, processed within 24 hours, and PBMCs were isolated by density gradient centrifugation. PBMCs destined for TCR sequencing were cryopreserved in liquid nitrogen and later thawed in a 37 °C water bath. A purity of at least 90% was achieved for sorted or isolated CD4+, CD8+ and CD8+ TEMRA cells.

The source of this sequence is a human donor with multiple sclerosis. The chain employs TRBV3-1 and TRBJ1-1, with no confident D gene call. Sequencing was done on a sample of CD4+ T cells from PBMCs. The nucleotide sequence reads as follows: TGTGCCAGCAGCCAGCAGTATGGCGGTTTGGAAGCTTTCTTT. This gives the protein CASSQQYGGLEAFF. The variable domain in full, with residues beyond the CDR3 obtained from the reference TRBV3-1 and TRBJ1-1 genes, is DTAVSQTPKYLVTQMGNDKSIKCEQNLGHDTMYWYKQDSKKFLKIMFSYNNKELIINETVPNRFSPKSPDKAHLNLHINSLELGDSAVYFCASSQQYGGLEAFFGQGTRLTVV.